This is a list of T cell receptor beta chains from one sample in a study of blood T cell repertoires in COVID-19. Sequencing used immunoSEQ multiplex PCR; TCRdb keeps in-frame clones, though not all of them. The data show under 150,000 clones, around nine tenths seen once. What was sequenced was peripheral blood. The receptors stem from a woman in her 70s who had recovered from COVID-19. CDR3s include the opening cysteine and the closing phenylalanine or tryptophan. D genes are given only for firm matches. For some rows the clone size is stated as once, few or many, or as a class when expanded; others skip it.

j_call	v_call	clone_size	d_call	cdr3_nt	cdr3_aa
TRBJ2-5	TRBV29-1	NA	TRBD2	TGCAGCGTTGGGCGGGTAGCGGGAGTGGGCCAAGAGACCCAGTACTTC	CSVGRVAGVGQETQYF
TRBJ2-5	TRBV2	NA	TRBD1	TGTGCCAGCAGTCGGGACAGAAGGGAGACCCAGTACTTC	CASSRDRRETQYF
TRBJ2-5	TRBV5-4	NA	NA	TGTGCCAGCAGCTTGGGGGGCAGGTGGGGAGAGACCCAGTACTTC	CASSLGGRWGETQYF
TRBJ1-1	TRBV28	few	NA	TGTGCCAGCAGTCCCATCATGGACAAAGCTTTCTTT	CASSPIMDKAFF
TRBJ1-5	TRBV5-1	NA	NA	TGCGCCAGCAGCTTGAACGGTGGTAGCAATCAGCCCCAGCATTTT	CASSLNGGSNQPQHF
TRBJ1-3	TRBV28	NA	TRBD1	TGTGCCAGCAGTTTACCCGGGACAGACGGAAACACCATATATTTT	CASSLPGTDGNTIYF
TRBJ2-7	TRBV19	once	NA	TGTGCCAGTAGTTTGCTAGCATCGAAGCAGTACTTC	CASSLLASKQYF
TRBJ2-1	TRBV3-1/TRBV3-2	once	TRBD2	TGTGCCAGCAGCCCAACTAGCGGGGGTGACGATGAGCAGTTCTTC	CASSPTSGGDDEQFF
TRBJ1-6	TRBV27	NA	NA	TGTGCCAGCCTTCCCAGGGCCTCGGGTATCTCCTATAATTCACCCCTCCACTTT	CASLPRASGISYNSPLHF
TRBJ2-7	TRBV7-9	once	TRBD2	TGTGCCAGCAGCCCGGGGGGGTCCGCCTACGAGCAGTACTTC	CASSPGGSAYEQYF
TRBJ2-5	TRBV7-2	NA	NA	TGTGCCAGCAGCTTATACCAGCAAGAGACCCAGTACTTC	CASSLYQQETQYF
TRBJ1-2	TRBV18	NA	NA	TGTGCCAGCTCCCCCGGGCAGGGTTCCTATGGCTACACCTTC	CASSPGQGSYGYTF
TRBJ1-1	TRBV11-3	NA	TRBD1	TGTGCCAGCAGCTCCGGTACAGGGGGCAACACTGAAGCTTTCTTT	CASSSGTGGNTEAFF
TRBJ2-7	TRBV28	NA	NA	TGTGCCAGCAGTTTCCCGAGACATACGTTCTCCTACGAGCAGTACTTC	CASSFPRHTFSYEQYF
TRBJ2-3	TRBV6-2/TRBV6-3	NA	TRBD2	TGTGCCAGCAGTTACACCCTAGCGGGGCCGGGCACAGATACGCAGTATTTT	CASSYTLAGPGTDTQYF
TRBJ2-7	TRBV9	NA	TRBD1	TGTGCCAGCAGCCCGGGACAGGGAAGGTACGAGCAGTACTTC	CASSPGQGRYEQYF
TRBJ2-3	TRBV7-9	NA	NA	TGTGCCAGCAGCTTAACCGCGCTGAGCACAGATACGCAGTATTTT	CASSLTALSTDTQYF
TRBJ2-3	TRBV10-3	NA	TRBD1	TGTGCCATAACCGGGACAGGGGGCACAGATACGCAGTATTTT	CAITGTGGTDTQYF
TRBJ1-1	TRBV7-2	NA	TRBD1	TGTGCCAGCAGCTTAGCCGGGACAGTGAACACTGAAGCTTTCTTT	CASSLAGTVNTEAFF
TRBJ2-5	TRBV7-9	NA	TRBD1	TGTGCCAGCAGCTCCCGGGACAGGGGGTGGGAGACCCAGTACTTC	CASSSRDRGWETQYF
TRBJ2-2	TRBV28	NA	NA	TGTGCCAGCAGCTCCCGCGGGGAGACCGGGGAGCTGTTTTTT	CASSSRGETGELFF
TRBJ2-7	TRBV30	NA	NA	TGTGCCTGGAGTGGTGAGTACGAGCAGTACTTC	CAWSGEYEQYF
TRBJ2-7	TRBV18	NA	NA	TGTGCCAGCTCACCAAGGCCCCCGGGGCAGTACTTC	CASSPRPPGQYF
TRBJ1-5	TRBV28	NA	TRBD1	TGTGCCAGCAGTTTGAAAGGTACAGGGGGCAGGCAGCCCCAGCATTTT	CASSLKGTGGRQPQHF
TRBJ1-2	TRBV19	NA	TRBD1	TGTGCCAGTAGTATACCGTCCGGACAGGGGGACTATGGCTACACCTTC	CASSIPSGQGDYGYTF
TRBJ2-2	TRBV27	NA	NA	TGTGCCAGCAGTGCCAGGAATGGGCACGGGGAGCTGTTTTTT	CASSARNGHGELFF
TRBJ2-3	TRBV4-3	NA	NA	TGCGCCAGCAGCCAAGGGCCCGCGGGGTCCACAGATACGCAGTATTTT	CASSQGPAGSTDTQYF
TRBJ1-2	TRBV6-5	NA	TRBD1	TGTGCCAGCAGCACAGGGGTCGGCTACACCTTC	CASSTGVGYTF
TRBJ1-4	TRBV7-9	NA	TRBD1	TGTGCCAGCAGCTTGGTACAGGGGAATAATGAAAAACTGTTTTTT	CASSLVQGNNEKLFF
TRBJ2-7	TRBV1	few	NA	TGCACCAGCAGTCGATACGGGGAGGGGTCCTACGAGCAGTACTTC	CTSSRYGEGSYEQYF
TRBJ2-2	TRBV5-4	NA	TRBD1	TGTGCCAGCAGCTTGGGCAGGGGGCCGGGCGGGGAGCTGTTTTTT	CASSLGRGPGGELFF
TRBJ1-1	TRBV12-5	NA	TRBD1	TGTGCTAGTGGGGACACGACAGGGGAAGCTTTCTTT	CASGDTTGEAFF
TRBJ2-2	TRBV7-7	NA	NA	TGTGCTAGCAGCTTATGGGCAGGGGAGAACACCGGGGAGCTGTTTTTT	CASSLWAGENTGELFF
TRBJ1-6	TRBV4-2	few	NA	TGTGCCAGCAGCCAATATCCCGAGGTCAGGGCCACTTCACCCCTCCACTTT	CASSQYPEVRATSPLHF
TRBJ2-7	TRBV5-4	NA	NA	TGTGCCAGCAGCAACAGGGTTACCCACGAGCAGTACTTC	CASSNRVTHEQYF
TRBJ2-1	TRBV4-2	NA	TRBD2	TGTGCCAGCAGCCAAGAACTAGCGGGAGAGACTAACAATGAGCAGTTCTTC	CASSQELAGETNNEQFF
TRBJ1-2	TRBV7-9	few	NA	TGTGCCAGCAGCCGAGCCGGGGTCCAATATGGCTACACCTTC	CASSRAGVQYGYTF
TRBJ1-1	TRBV29-1	NA	NA	TGCAGCGTTAGCAGGGGGAACACTGAAGCTTTCTTT	CSVSRGNTEAFF
TRBJ2-5	TRBV5-6	NA	NA	TGTGCCAGCAGCCTCCGACGAGGGTTCCAAGAGACCCAGTACTTC	CASSLRRGFQETQYF
TRBJ2-7	TRBV7-2	NA	NA	TGTGCCAGCAGCTCCCGGCGCGTGGGGGCGGCCCTCGTCTCCTACGAGCAGTACTTC	CASSSRRVGAALVSYEQYF
TRBJ1-5	TRBV4-3	few	NA	TGCGCCAGCAGCCAAGAGGAGGGCCCAGAGCCCCAGCATTTT	CASSQEEGPEPQHF
TRBJ2-5	TRBV11-2	NA	TRBD1	TGTGCCAGCAGCCCCCGGACAGGCCAAGAGACCCAGTACTTC	CASSPRTGQETQYF
TRBJ2-7	TRBV5-1	NA	TRBD2	TGCGCCAGCAGCTTGAGCCTAGCGGGAAACGAGCAGTACTTC	CASSLSLAGNEQYF
TRBJ1-5	TRBV6-2/TRBV6-3	NA	TRBD1	TGTGCCAGCAGTTACTCGGTTCCTTACAGGGGTGACTCCAATCAGCCCCAGCATTTT	CASSYSVPYRGDSNQPQHF
TRBJ2-7	TRBV5-5	NA	NA	TGTGCCAGCAGCTCTGTCAGGGGTTCCTACGAGCAGTACTTC	CASSSVRGSYEQYF